Each of the 30 T cell receptor beta chains below was sequenced from the same sample in a study of blood T cells in healthy people across ages (dated by TCRdb to the mid-2010s). The library was produced with 5' RACE. The second PCR ran for roughly 7 to 12 cycles and used a J-beta primer mix along with a sample-barcoded 5' primer. TCRdb trimmed the raw reads at Q25, called clones with MiXCR and kept productive beta chains. Duplicate CDR3 protein sequences are folded into a single record with the most common DNA and genes. The sample has around 1,800,000 distinct CDR3 sequences on record, about two fifths of them singletons. The top ten clonotypes cover 23% of the sample. Sequencing was carried out using blood. The receptor set was obtained from a human donor in good health.

This clonotype was detected once. The V call is TRBV4-1, the J call TRBJ1-4, with D possibly matching TRBD1 (6 bases). Per the germline V gene, CDR1 is MGHRA and CDR2 is YSYEKL. V was cut by 2 bases and J by 7 bases, with 20 bases left in between. CDR3 length: 17 amino acids. The CDR3: CASSQPTGGGRSEKLFF. DNA for the CDR3: TGCGCCAGCAGCCAACCTACGGGTGGGGGGCGAAGTGAAAAACTGTTTTTT.

This clonotype showed up just a few times. The chain employs TRBV6-2 or TRBV6-3 and TRBJ2-7; D is unresolved. V shed 6 bases and J shed 1 base, with 13 bases lying between them. The CDR3 runs to 14 residues. Germline assignment: CDR1 MNHEY and CDR2 SVGEGT. The CDR3 region is CASSIRQTSYEQYF. CDR3 bases: TGTGCCAGCAGCATAAGGCAGACATCCTACGAGCAGTACTTC.

Comment on this clonotype: Possible read error: a much larger clone is one base away. In DNA, the CDR3 is TGCAGTGCTAATCCCCAGGGTTATTACAATGAGCAGTACTTC. Translation: CSANPQGYYNEQYF. The chain is built from TRBV20-1 and TRBJ2-4; D is possibly TRBD1 (5 bases). V was shortened by 4 bases and J by 13 bases, with 23 bases between the two germline ends. This CDR3 region has 14 residues. Germline CDR1 and CDR2: DFQATT and SNEGSKA (reference sequence).

This sequence joins TRBV20-1 and TRBJ2-4, with D possibly called TRBD1 or TRBD2 (6 bases each). The J call could be wrong; TRBJ2-7 is a better fit for the DNA end. The CDR3 sequence is 14 residues long. CDR1 is DFQATT and CDR2 is SNEGSKA in the germline V gene (reference sequence). The CDR3 loop is CSAEGVRDGYEQYF. The CDR3 DNA follows: TGCAGTGCGGAGGGGGTCAGAGATGGCTACGAGCAGTACTTC.

The gene calls are TRBV18 and TRBJ1-5; D uncertain. Trimming took 3 bases from V and 4 from J, leaving 10 bases between them. The CDR3 loop spans 14 amino acids. CDR1 KGHSH and CDR2 LQKENI come from the germline V gene. This CDR3 is CASSPFSGNQPQHF. In DNA form, the CDR3 reads TGTGCCAGCTCACCGTTTTCGGGGAATCAGCCCCAGCATTTT.

The chain links TRBV3-1 to TRBJ2-1; D is unresolved. V dropped 1 base and J dropped 9 bases, with 16 bases sitting between them. Germline assignment: CDR1 LGHDT and CDR2 YNNKEL (reference sequence). The CDR3 runs to 15 residues. CDR3: CASSQAETSIGEQFF. The CDR3 region has the DNA TGTGCCAGCAGCCAAGCGGAGACCTCGATCGGTGAGCAGTTCTTC.

The J gene is TRBJ2-7, the V gene TRBV4-1; 7 bases align to TRBD2. With V trimmed by 2 bases and J by 2 bases, 15 bases remained unmatched. CDR3 size: 18 residues. Germline CDR1 is MGHRA and CDR2 is YSYEKL. This CDR3 is CASSQMQLGGGLAYEQYF. The CDR3 DNA sequence: TGCGCCAGCAGCCAAATGCAGCTCGGGGGAGGGCTGGCCTACGAGCAGTACTTC.

The rearrangement joins TRBV6-6 to TRBJ1-5; weak D call: TRBD1 (5 bases). The CDR3 is 17 residues long. Germline CDR1 reads MNHNY; CDR2 reads SVGAGI (reference sequence). With 0 bases removed from V and 0 bases from J, the gap between germline ends came to 12 bases. Here the CDR3 reads CASSYSRRGYSNQPQHF. DNA for the CDR3: TGTGCCAGCAGTTACTCGAGGAGGGGTTATAGCAATCAGCCCCAGCATTTT.

This clonotype came up a few times. V and J are TRBV6-2 or TRBV6-3 and TRBJ1-5; D unclear. V lost 2 bases and J 5 bases, leaving 10 bases between the germline ends. The CDR3 loop spans 14 amino acids. Germline values: CDR1 MNHEY, CDR2 SVGEGT. CDR3 in DNA: TGTGCCAGCAGTTACGGTGGATCTTATCAGCCCCAGCATTTT. As protein: CASSYGGSYQPQHF.

This clonotype came up a few times. The chain links TRBV25-1 to TRBJ1-2; TRBD1 aligns across 8 bases. CDR1 and CDR2 from the germline V gene are MGHDK and SYGVNS. V trimming: 2 bases; J trimming: 7 bases; junction bases outside the gene matches: 6. The CDR3 consists of 14 residues. CDR3 in DNA: TGTGCCAGCAGTGAACCCGAGGACAGGGCTGGCTACACCTTC. It translates to CASSEPEDRAGYTF.

The chain recombines TRBV7-8 with TRBJ1-2; D is ambiguous. The CDR3 contains 13 residues. Trimming pared 4 bases from V and 7 bases from J, leaving 13 bases between. Germline loops: CDR1 SGHVS, CDR2 FQNEAQ. The chain's CDR3 is CASSSSEGGGYTF. CDR3 in DNA: TGTGCCAGCAGCTCATCGGAGGGTGGTGGCTACACCTTC.

This clonotype was seen just once. The chain couples TRBV7-2 to TRBJ1-2; 10 nucleotides match TRBD1. V lost 6 bases, J lost 8 bases, and 12 bases stayed unmatched. The CDR3 has 15 amino acids. Germline-derived CDR1 and CDR2 are SGHTA and FQGNSA. The CDR3 is CASRYRGTGVGGYTF. CDR3 in DNA: TGTGCCAGCAGATATCGCGGGACAGGGGTGGGCGGCTACACCTTC. The full variable domain, rest sourced from reference TRBV7-2 and TRBJ1-2, is GAGVSQSPSNKVTEKGKDVELRCDPISGHTALYWYRQSLGQGLEFLIYFQGNSAPDKSGLPSDRFSAERTGGSVSTLTIQRTQQEDSAVYLCASRYRGTGVGGYTFGSGTRLTVV.

This sequence joins TRBV10-3 and TRBJ1-5; possibly TRBD1 for D (5 bases). CDR1 and CDR2 from the germline V gene are ENHRY and SYGVKD. The ends were cut back, 4 bases at V and 5 bases at J, with 21 bases in the middle. The CDR3 is 17 residues long. The CDR3 DNA reads as TGTGCCATCAGTGGAGGCAGGGCTAGGACGCCTGATCAGCCCCAGCATTTT. Its translation: CAISGGRARTPDQPQHF.

The chain recombines TRBV4-1 with TRBJ2-4; 8 nucleotides agree with TRBD1. The CDR3 covers 18 residues. Looked up from germline, CDR1 is MGHRA and CDR2 is YSYEKL. After removal of 1 base from V and 4 bases from J, the junction contained 12 bases not matched to a gene. The CDR3 DNA follows: TGCGCCAGCAGCCAAGGGAAGGCCCGACAGGGGCTAAAAAACATTCAGTACTTC. Residues: CASSQGKARQGLKNIQYF.

The gene calls are TRBV7-2 and TRBJ2-1; D is ambiguous. Trimming removed 5 bases at V and 5 bases at J, with 10 bases between. The germline gives CDR1 SGHTA, CDR2 FQGNSA. The CDR3 length is 13 residues. CDR3 in amino acids: CASSPQRDNEQFF. The CDR3 DNA reads TGTGCCAGCAGCCCCCAAAGGGACAATGAGCAGTTCTTC.

V gene TRBV3-1 combines with J gene TRBJ1-2; TRBD1 matches 7 bases. The CDR3 runs 13 residues. The junction had 6 bases not matched to a gene; V was cut back by 4 bases and J by 7 bases. Germline-derived CDR1 and CDR2 are LGHDT and YNNKEL (reference sequence). DNA of the CDR3: TGTGCCAGCAGCCGGGACAGCGTACTTGGCTACACCTTC. It encodes CASSRDSVLGYTF.

This clonotype was seen repeatedly, ten times or more. V gene TRBV12-3 or TRBV12-4 combines with J gene TRBJ1-2; D gene uncertain. The CDR3 runs to 16 residues. V dropped 5 bases and J dropped 4 bases, with 20 bases sitting between them. This CDR3 reads CASSPPPGAAIYGYTF. CDR3 bases: TGTGCCAGCAGTCCCCCCCCCGGCGCGGCGATCTATGGCTACACCTTC.

This clonotype has just a few counts. The CDR3 DNA reads as TGTGCCAGCAGCTTAAGGACTCCCGCCAGCGAGCAGTACTTC. Translating it yields CASSLRTPASEQYF. The chain joins TRBV7-8 to TRBJ2-4, with D maybe TRBD2 (5 bases). The J call may be mistaken, given a closer DNA end match to TRBJ2-7. The CDR3 spans 14 residues. CDR1 and CDR2 (germline): SGHVS, FQNEAQ.

This chain joins TRBV29-1 and TRBJ1-2, with 7 positions matching TRBD1. Germline V gives CDR1 SQVTM, CDR2 ANQGSEA. V shed 6 bases and J 1 base; nucleotides not matched to a gene: 5. The CDR3 is made up of 13 amino acids. The CDR3 DNA reads TGCAGCGTAATCCGACAGGGTAACTATGGCTACACCTTC. It codes for CSVIRQGNYGYTF.

Regarding this clonotype: The junction does not match germline at one end; this may be a read error. The rearrangement joins TRBV30 to TRBJ1-1; possibly TRBD1 for D (5 bases). Germline V gene lookup returns CDR1 GTSNPN and CDR2 SVGIG (reference sequence). CDR3 length: 12 amino acids. The CDR3 loop is CAWMRGHTETFF. The DNA of the CDR3 is TGTGCCTGGATGCGGGGCCACACTGAAACTTTCTTT.

As to this clonotype: At one end, the junction sequence differs from germline, possibly due to a read error. The rearrangement links TRBV28 to TRBJ1-2, with TRBD1 matching 7 bases. Looked up from germline, CDR1 is MDHEN and CDR2 is SYDVKM. The CDR3 extends over 16 amino acids. The CDR3 loop is CASGLGGRGINYGYTF. Written as DNA, the CDR3 is TGTGCCAGCGGTTTAGGGGGCCGGGGAATTAACTATGGCTACACCTTC.

This clonotype has more than one count but fewer than ten. V and J are TRBV6-2 or TRBV6-3 and TRBJ2-7; the D is unclear. The CDR3 consists of 11 residues. Trimming left V 2 bases short and J 6 bases short, with 5 bases between. From germline, CDR1 is MNHEY and CDR2 SVGEGT. For the CDR3, the DNA is TGTGCCAGCAGTTACATCAGCGAGCAGTACTTC. Protein product: CASSYISEQYF.

The DNA for the CDR3 is TGTGCCAGCAGCTTGGGGGACAGGGCAGGCGGCTACACCTTC. Translated: CASSLGDRAGGYTF. The rearrangement uses TRBV7-3 and TRBJ1-2; 9 bases are shared with TRBD1. J gave up 8 bases and V 3 bases, and 7 bases lay outside the gene matches. The CDR3 spans 14 residues. From germline, CDR1 is SGHTA and CDR2 FQGTGA.

The rearrangement uses TRBV7-2 and TRBJ2-3; D assignment may be TRBD1 or TRBD2 (5 bases each). The germline V gene encodes CDR1 SGHTA and CDR2 FQGNSA. V was trimmed by 4 bases and J by 1 base, leaving 27 bases between them. The CDR3 is 20 residues long. This chain's CDR3 is CASSSPPISLGPWGTDTQYF. Written as DNA, the CDR3 is TGTGCCAGCAGCTCACCACCGATTTCATTGGGACCATGGGGCACAGATACGCAGTATTTT.

The rearrangement joins TRBV28 to TRBJ2-6; no definite D call. The germline V gene has CDR1 MDHEN and CDR2 SYDVKM. The CDR3 spans 16 residues. Trimming took 1 base from V and 3 from J, leaving 10 bases between them. The DNA of the CDR3 is TGTGCCAGCAGTTTATCGACACCTTATGGGGCCAACGTCCTGACTTTC. Its translation: CASSLSTPYGANVLTF.

J is TRBJ1-1 and V is TRBV10-3, with D hard to call. This CDR3 spans 15 amino acids. Trimming removed 0 bases from V and 2 bases from J, with 10 bases in between. CDR1 ENHRY and CDR2 SYGVKD come from the germline V gene. CDR3 nucleotide sequence: TGTGCCATCAGTGAGTCGACGGCAGCTAACACTGAAGCTTTCTTT. Protein sequence: CAISESTAANTEAFF.

This chain uses TRBV7-2 with TRBJ2-3, with D possibly being TRBD2 (5 bases). The germline V gene encodes CDR1 SGHTA and CDR2 FQGNSA. V was pared by 2 bases and J by 2 bases, with 11 bases between. The CDR3 consists of 15 residues. CDR3 loop: CASSLKRGPTDTQYF. CDR3 in DNA: TGTGCCAGCAGCTTAAAACGAGGGCCCACAGATACGCAGTATTTT.

V usage is TRBV12-3 or TRBV12-4 and J usage is TRBJ2-1, with D hard to call. V was pared by 2 bases and J by 9 bases, with 14 bases between. The CDR3 totals 14 residues. The CDR3 DNA sequence: TGTGCCAGCAGTTTATTGAGGACGGAGACTGAGCAGTTCTTC. Translating it yields CASSLLRTETEQFF.

The chain employs TRBV27 and TRBJ2-7, with D hard to call. The CDR3 sequence is 13 residues long. Trimming shortened V by 4 bases and J by 5 bases, and 12 bases separated the two germline ends. CDR1 and CDR2 (germline): MNHEY, SMNVEV (reference sequence). The CDR3 sequence is CASSYNQEHEQYF. CDR3 sequence (DNA): TGTGCCAGCAGTTATAACCAGGAACACGAGCAGTACTTC.

This clonotype was seen more than once but under ten times. This chain uses TRBV5-6 with TRBJ1-6; 10 bases are shared with TRBD1. The CDR3 is 15 amino acids. In germline, CDR1 is SGHDT, CDR2 YYEEEE. V trimming: 4 bases; J trimming: 3 bases; junction bases outside the gene matches: 1. The CDR3: CASSRDRGYNSPLHF. The CDR3 bases are TGTGCCAGCAGCAGGGACAGGGGCTATAATTCACCCCTCCACTTT.